The source of this TCR beta chain is a study of blood T cell repertoires in COVID-19. In the study overall: The study drew acute and convalescent COVID-19 samples from the United States, Italy and Spain.

The V and J ends lost 6 bases and 0 bases respectively, with 8 bases between them. The CDR3 sequence is 13 residues long. In the study's own analysis: Researchers report that nucleated cell counts were estimated from reference gene primer amplification. The data were produced by immunoSEQ multiplex PCR, yet TCRdb's version contains in-frame clones alone and is incomplete. That table is the source of V, J and clone size, and D and trimming were worked out from the DNA. Among roughly 360,000 clones listed, roughly 80% were seen once. The receptor's source is a woman aged 50 to 60 who had recovered from COVID-19. What was sequenced was PBMCs or T cells enriched from blood (not recorded which). The gene calls are TRBV12-3 or TRBV12-4 and TRBJ1-1; D is unclear. The CDR3 region has the DNA TGTGCCAGCAGGGCACAGTTGAACACTGAAGCTTTCTTT. Its translation is CASRAQLNTEAFF.